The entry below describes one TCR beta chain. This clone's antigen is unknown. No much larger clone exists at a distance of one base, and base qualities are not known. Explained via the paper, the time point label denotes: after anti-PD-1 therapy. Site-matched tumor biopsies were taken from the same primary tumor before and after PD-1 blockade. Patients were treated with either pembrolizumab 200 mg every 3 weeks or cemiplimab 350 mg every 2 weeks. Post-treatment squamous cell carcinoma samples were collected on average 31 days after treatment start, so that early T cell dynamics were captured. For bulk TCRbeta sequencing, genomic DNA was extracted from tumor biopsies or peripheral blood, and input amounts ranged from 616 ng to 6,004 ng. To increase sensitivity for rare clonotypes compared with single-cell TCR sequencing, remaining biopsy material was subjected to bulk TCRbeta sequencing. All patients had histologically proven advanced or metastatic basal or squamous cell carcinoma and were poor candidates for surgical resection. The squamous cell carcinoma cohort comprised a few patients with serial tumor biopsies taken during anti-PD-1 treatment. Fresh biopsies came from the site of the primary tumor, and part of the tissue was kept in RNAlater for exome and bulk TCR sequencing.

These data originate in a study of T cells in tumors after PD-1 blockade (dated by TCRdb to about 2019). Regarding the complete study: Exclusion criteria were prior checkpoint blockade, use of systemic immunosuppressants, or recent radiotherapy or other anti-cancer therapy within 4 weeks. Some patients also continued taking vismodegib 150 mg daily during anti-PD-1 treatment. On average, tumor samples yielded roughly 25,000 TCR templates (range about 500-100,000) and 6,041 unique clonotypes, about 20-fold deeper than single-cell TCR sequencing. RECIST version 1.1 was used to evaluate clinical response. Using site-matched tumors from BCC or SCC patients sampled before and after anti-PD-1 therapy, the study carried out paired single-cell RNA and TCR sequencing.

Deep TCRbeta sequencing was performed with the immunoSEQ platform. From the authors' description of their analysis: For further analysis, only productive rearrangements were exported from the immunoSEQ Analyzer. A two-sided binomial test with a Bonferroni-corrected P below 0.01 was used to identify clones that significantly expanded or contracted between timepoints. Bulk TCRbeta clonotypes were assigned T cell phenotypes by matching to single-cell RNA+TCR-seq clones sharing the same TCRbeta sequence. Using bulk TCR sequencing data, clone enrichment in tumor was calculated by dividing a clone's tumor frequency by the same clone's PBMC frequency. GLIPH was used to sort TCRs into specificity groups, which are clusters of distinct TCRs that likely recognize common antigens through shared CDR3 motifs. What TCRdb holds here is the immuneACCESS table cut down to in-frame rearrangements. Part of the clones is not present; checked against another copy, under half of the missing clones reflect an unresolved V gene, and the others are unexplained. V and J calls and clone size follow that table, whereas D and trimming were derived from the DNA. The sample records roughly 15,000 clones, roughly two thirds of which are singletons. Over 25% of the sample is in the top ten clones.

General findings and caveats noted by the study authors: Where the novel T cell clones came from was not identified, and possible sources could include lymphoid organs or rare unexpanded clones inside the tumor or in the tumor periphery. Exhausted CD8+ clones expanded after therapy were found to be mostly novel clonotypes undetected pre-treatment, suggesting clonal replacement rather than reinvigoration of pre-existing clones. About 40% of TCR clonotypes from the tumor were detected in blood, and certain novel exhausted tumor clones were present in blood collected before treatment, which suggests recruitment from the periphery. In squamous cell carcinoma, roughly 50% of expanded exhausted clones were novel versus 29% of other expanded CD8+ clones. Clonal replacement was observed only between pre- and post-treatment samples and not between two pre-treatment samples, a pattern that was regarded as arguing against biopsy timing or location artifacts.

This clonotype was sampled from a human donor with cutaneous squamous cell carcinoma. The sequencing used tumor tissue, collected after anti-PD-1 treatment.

The DNA is TGTGCCAGCAGCTCCGGGGGAACCGGCTACACCTTC. Translation gives CASSSGGTGYTF. The chain was built from TRBV3-1 (or the pseudogene TRBV3-2) and TRBJ1-2; TRBD1 is a weak D gene call, 5 bases matching. Based on the germline V gene (reference sequence), the CDR1 and CDR2 sequences are LGHDT and YNNKEL. Cut back by 5 bases and 8 bases, the V and J ends lie 12 bases apart. CDR3 length: 12 amino acids, cysteine to phenylalanine. Only the CDR3 DNA is retained, 36 bases long and in frame from the first base.